This T cell receptor (beta chain) was obtained from a study of blood T cell repertoires in COVID-19. As for the study in general: Whether acute or convalescent, the COVID-19 samples came from the United States, Italy and Spain. PBMCs, B-cell-depleted T cells, or T cells were the source of the cDNA or gDNA that made up the material.

In the source study's methods: Scientists estimated how many nucleated cells there were by amplifying reference gene primers. Assay: immunoSEQ multiplex PCR; the TCRdb copy retains only in-frame clones and omits some. Clone size and the V and J calls come from that table; the DNA yielded D and trimming. The sample has 300,000 to 400,000 clones, around 91% seen once. The germline V and J ends were trimmed by 2 bases and 2 bases, with 10 bases remaining between them. This CDR3 is 15 amino acids long. Germline V gene data show CDR1 as LGHDT and CDR2 as YNNKEL (reference sequence). This chain joins TRBV3-1 (or the pseudogene TRBV3-2) and TRBJ1-3, with D tentatively TRBD1 (6 bases). The sample consisted of peripheral blood. This TCR was sampled from a woman aged 18-29 years who had recovered from COVID-19. The CDR3 is CASSQISGAGNTIYF. The CDR3 bases are TGTGCCAGCAGCCAAATTTCAGGGGCTGGAAACACCATATATTTT.